This passage covers 31 T cell receptor beta chains from one sample sequenced in a study of identical twins. TCRdb itself ran the 5' RACE reads through MiXCR, one entry per CDR3 protein. The sample records about 900,000 distinct CDR3 sequences, 9% to 15% being singletons. A further study also used this sample, focusing on yellow fever vaccine responses in identical twins.

The specimen was PBMCs. Receptors were obtained from a young woman in good health.

This clonotype has only a few counts. CDR3 bases: TGTGCCAGCAGTTACTCCCGTGGGGGCGACACAGATACGCAGTATTTT. It translates to CASSYSRGGDTDTQYF. The chain couples TRBV6-5 to TRBJ2-3; tentatively, D is TRBD1 (6 bases). Germline-derived CDR1 and CDR2 are MNHEY and SVGAGI. The V end lost 0 bases, the J end lost 2 bases, and 12 bases lay between the germline ends. CDR3 length: 16 residues.

The chain employs TRBV3-1 and TRBJ2-5; TRBD2 agrees at 11 bases. With V trimmed by 4 bases and J by 5 bases, 15 bases remained unmatched. Looked up from germline, CDR1 is LGHDT and CDR2 is YNNKEL (reference sequence). This CDR3 region has 18 residues. The CDR3 reads CASSLPAGSGGAKETQYF. The CDR3 nucleotides are TGTGCCAGCAGCCTCCCCGCGGGTAGCGGGGGGGCCAAGGAGACCCAGTACTTC.

This clonotype was detected only a few times. The chain couples TRBV10-3 to TRBJ2-7, with 11 bases that match TRBD2. The germline V gene has CDR1 ENHRY and CDR2 SYGVKD. With 0 bases clipped from V and 3 bases from J, the junction kept 4 bases outside the gene matches. This CDR3 is built from 16 residues. CDR3 in amino acids: CAISESRLAGIYEQYF. CDR3 DNA sequence: TGTGCCATCAGTGAGTCGAGACTAGCGGGAATCTACGAGCAGTACTTC.

The V call is TRBV18, the J call TRBJ2-7; 7 positions agree with TRBD1. The junction had 4 bases not matched to a gene; V was cut back by 3 bases and J by 2 bases. This CDR3 is built from 14 residues. Looked up from germline, CDR1 is KGHSH and CDR2 is LQKENI. The CDR3 sequence: CASSPGQFTYEQYF. The CDR3 DNA is TGTGCCAGCTCACCGGGACAGTTTACCTACGAGCAGTACTTC.

The chain is built from TRBV6-5 and TRBJ2-7; D is unresolved. Trimming pared 4 bases from V and 6 bases from J, leaving 10 bases between. Germline lookup yields CDR1 MNHEY and CDR2 SVGAGI. The CDR3 sequence is 12 residues long. CDR3: CASSSRIREQYF. In nucleotides, the CDR3 is TGTGCCAGCAGTTCCCGTATCCGCGAGCAGTACTTC.

The rearrangement links TRBV5-1 to TRBJ2-2; a weak D match, TRBD2 (7 bases). V was shortened by 0 bases and J by 4 bases, with 13 bases between the two germline ends. This CDR3 comprises 16 residues. Germline V gene sequence: CDR1 SGHRS, CDR2 YFSETQ. The CDR3 reads CASSLGTAGTTGELFF. In DNA form, the CDR3 reads TGCGCCAGCAGCTTGGGGACAGCGGGAACCACCGGGGAGCTGTTTTTT. Supplemented by reference TRBV5-1 and TRBJ2-2, the full variable domain reads KAGVTQTPRYLIKTRGQQVTLSCSPISGHRSVSWYQQTPGQGLQFLFEYFSETQRNKGNFPGRFSGRQFSNSRSEMNVSTLELGDSALYLCASSLGTAGTTGELFFGEGSRLTVL.

V usage is TRBV11-2 and J usage is TRBJ2-1; unclear D gene. Trimming took 0 bases from V and 6 from J, leaving 9 bases between them. The CDR3 has 14 residues. CDR1 and CDR2 from the germline V gene are SGHAT and FQNNGV. CDR3 in DNA: TGTGCCAGCAGCTTAGAGCTAGTCGGCAATGAGCAGTTCTTC. This translates into CASSLELVGNEQFF.

This clonotype came up a few times. This chain links TRBV20-1 with TRBJ2-7; the match to TRBD2 covers 8 bases. The CDR3 totals 14 residues. V dropped 7 bases and J dropped 6; count of bases not matched to a gene: 14. In germline, CDR1 is DFQATT, CDR2 SNEGSKA (reference sequence). This CDR3 is CSGNVAGGLGEQYF. DNA for the CDR3: TGCAGTGGTAACGTGGCGGGAGGATTGGGCGAGCAGTACTTC.

The chain links TRBV13 to TRBJ2-7, with 8 bases identical to TRBD1. Germline CDR1 reads PRHDT; CDR2 reads FYEKMQ (reference sequence). The CDR3 totals 14 residues. The trim removed 5 bases at V and 5 bases at J, leaving 8 bases unmatched. In DNA, the CDR3 is TGTGCCAGCAGCCCGAAGGACAGGGCGGACGAGCAGTACTTC. Translated: CASSPKDRADEQYF.

This clonotype was counted between two and nine times. The rearrangement links TRBV12-3 or TRBV12-4 to TRBJ1-2; no firm D call. CDR3 length: 16 residues. V shed 3 bases and J shed 1 base, with 15 bases lying between them. The CDR3 here is CASSFRGGKINYGYTF. The CDR3 DNA is TGTGCCAGCAGTTTCAGAGGAGGGAAGATTAACTATGGCTACACCTTC.

CDR3 sequence reads: CSVSGGAAGELFF. DNA of the CDR3: TGCAGCGTTAGTGGGGGGGCCGCCGGGGAGCTGTTTTTT. This chain joins TRBV29-1 and TRBJ2-2; maybe TRBD2 (7 bases). The V gene's germline CDR1 is SQVTM and CDR2 ANQGSEA. The CDR3 contains 13 residues. The germline V and J ends were trimmed by 5 bases and 6 bases, with 13 bases remaining between them.

V and J are TRBV6-5 and TRBJ2-3; no clear D gene. This CDR3 has 12 residues. Trimming cost V 5 bases and J 5 bases, with 8 bases left between them. Germline loops: CDR1 MNHEY, CDR2 SVGAGI. The CDR3 nucleotides are TGTGCCAGCAGTCCCCAGCTAGATACGCAGTATTTT. Protein: CASSPQLDTQYF.

V and J are TRBV19 and TRBJ2-1; TRBD2 matches at 7 bases. In germline, CDR1 is LNHDA, CDR2 SQIVND (reference sequence). The CDR3 length is 15 residues. Germline trimming cut 6 bases from V and 2 bases from J; bases unmatched to any gene: 7. CDR3 loop: CASSTSGVTYNEQFF. In nucleotides, the CDR3 is TGTGCCAGTAGCACGAGCGGGGTAACCTACAATGAGCAGTTCTTC.

This clonotype has just a few counts. CDR3 protein: CASSVAEALGYEQYF. Here the CDR3 DNA reads TGTGCCAGCAGCGTAGCTGAGGCCCTGGGGTACGAGCAGTACTTC. The chain combines TRBV9 with TRBJ2-7; D is unresolved. V lost 0 bases to trimming and J lost 4 bases, with 14 bases between them. The CDR3 length is 15 residues. Looked up from germline, CDR1 is SGDLS and CDR2 is YYNGEE.

This clonotype was recorded at least ten times. This chain joins TRBV2 and TRBJ2-5; maybe TRBD1 (6 bases). V dropped 0 bases and J dropped 6 bases, with 11 bases sitting between them. CDR1 and CDR2 (germline): SNHLY, FYNNEI. The CDR3 has 14 residues. The CDR3 nucleotides read TGTGCCAGCAGTGAAGCAAGGCAGGGGAAGACCCAGTACTTC. The encoded protein is CASSEARQGKTQYF.

This clonotype was recorded a few times. The chain employs TRBV29-1 and TRBJ1-1, with D possibly being TRBD1 (5 bases). The CDR3 contains 15 residues. Germline loops: CDR1 SQVTM, CDR2 ANQGSEA. V lost 3 bases, J lost 4 bases, and 18 bases lay in between. The CDR3 sequence: CSVESGQGKSTEAFF. CDR3 nucleotide sequence: TGCAGCGTTGAGTCGGGGCAGGGTAAGAGCACTGAAGCTTTCTTT.

This clonotype came up a few times. The chain links TRBV2 to TRBJ2-5; 7 nucleotides line up with TRBD2. This CDR3 contains 14 residues. Germline V lookup: CDR1 SNHLY, CDR2 FYNNEI. Trimming removed 6 bases from V and 7 bases from J; junction bases left unmatched: 11. CDR3 sequence: CASRAGDSLRTQYF. In DNA, the CDR3 is TGTGCCAGCAGGGCGGGGGACTCCCTTCGGACCCAGTACTTC.

In its sample, this clonotype was seen a few times. The V call is TRBV18, the J call TRBJ2-1; 9 bases are a match to TRBD2. From germline, CDR1 is KGHSH and CDR2 LQKENI. The CDR3 totals 15 residues. V dropped 0 bases and J dropped 7; count of bases not matched to a gene: 4. CDR3 sequence: CASSPPTSGFNEQFF. In DNA, the CDR3 is TGTGCCAGCTCACCACCGACTAGCGGTTTTAATGAGCAGTTCTTC.

The chain combines TRBV19 with TRBJ2-4, with D tentatively TRBD1 (5 bases). Germline values: CDR1 LNHDA, CDR2 SQIVND (reference sequence). V lost 5 bases, J lost 9 bases, and 11 bases lay in between. The CDR3 is 12 amino acids. CDR3 in amino acids: CASSRRRGIQYF. Here the CDR3 DNA reads TGTGCCAGTAGTCGCCGAAGGGGCATTCAGTACTTC.

The chain joins TRBV20-1 to TRBJ2-2; D may be TRBD2 (7 bases). This CDR3 is 15 amino acids long. V was cut by 3 bases and J by 1 base, with 12 bases left in between. The V gene's germline CDR1 is DFQATT and CDR2 SNEGSKA (reference sequence). This CDR3 is CSASDGGLNTGELFF. Here the CDR3 DNA reads TGCAGTGCTAGTGACGGGGGGCTGAACACCGGGGAGCTGTTTTTT.

The chain recombines TRBV9 with TRBJ2-7, with D perhaps TRBD1 or TRBD2 (5 bases each). This CDR3 is built from 16 residues. The V gene's germline CDR1 is SGDLS and CDR2 YYNGEE. Trimming removed 2 bases from V and 2 bases from J, with 17 bases in between. CDR3 region: CASSVRGPWATYEQYF. The CDR3 DNA is TGTGCCAGCAGCGTCCGGGGACCGTGGGCTACCTACGAGCAGTACTTC.

This clonotype was observed at least ten times. This chain joins TRBV6-1 and TRBJ2-2, with TRBD2 as a possible D gene (8 bases). V lost 7 bases and J 7 bases, leaving 16 bases between the germline ends. The CDR3 runs to 14 residues. CDR1 is MNHNS, CDR2 SASEGT, per germline. CDR3 sequence (DNA): TGTGCCAGCAATAGCGGGGCAGGGGGCGGGGAGCTGTTTTTT. Amino acid sequence: CASNSGAGGGELFF.

The chain recombines TRBV11-2 with TRBJ2-1; tentative D call: TRBD2 (7 bases). Germline CDR1 reads SGHAT; CDR2 reads FQNNGV. V lost 5 bases and J lost 5, with 22 bases in between. CDR3 size: 17 residues. CDR3 residues: CASSPSRGGGAHNEQFF. The CDR3 region has the DNA TGTGCCAGCAGCCCTAGTAGGGGGGGAGGAGCCCACAATGAGCAGTTCTTC.

This rearrangement joins TRBV29-1 to TRBJ2-7, with 9 nucleotides matching TRBD2. Germline V gives CDR1 SQVTM, CDR2 ANQGSEA. The trim removed 1 base at V and 6 bases at J, leaving 16 bases unmatched. The CDR3 contains 17 residues. For the CDR3, the DNA is TGCAGCGTTGAAGTTTGGGCTAGCGGGACTCTTTCGGGCGAGCAGTACTTC. The encoded protein is CSVEVWASGTLSGEQYF.

Remarks on this clonotype: This may arise from a read error, as a much more abundant clone is one base away. V is TRBV12-3 or TRBV12-4 and J is TRBJ2-1; 15 positions agree with TRBD2. The CDR3 sequence is 15 residues long. Here the CDR3 reads CASSPGLAGGFEHFF. DNA of the CDR3: TGTGCCAGCAGTCCGGGACTAGCGGGAGGTTTTGAGCACTTCTTC.

This clonotype was counted ten times or more. This chain connects TRBV11-1 to TRBJ2-5, with 9 bases identical to TRBD1. V shed 2 bases, J shed 3 bases, and the junction held 4 bases outside the gene matches. Germline CDR1 is SGHAT and CDR2 is FQDESV (reference sequence). The CDR3 loop spans 15 amino acids. CDR3 residues: CASSLWTGEEETQYF. The CDR3 bases are TGTGCCAGCAGCTTATGGACAGGGGAAGAAGAGACCCAGTACTTC.

The chain combines TRBV29-1 with TRBJ2-2; 13 positions match TRBD2. The CDR3 is made up of 14 amino acids. The trim removed 7 bases at V and 4 bases at J, leaving 3 bases unmatched. The germline gives CDR1 SQVTM, CDR2 ANQGSEA. CDR3 region: CSGTSGSITGELFF. The CDR3 nucleotides read TGCAGCGGGACTAGCGGGAGTATCACCGGGGAGCTGTTTTTT.

In its sample, this clonotype was seen a few times. This chain uses TRBV4-1 with TRBJ2-7; 7 nucleotides line up with TRBD1. This CDR3 contains 14 residues. Per germline, CDR1 MGHRA and CDR2 YSYEKL. J lost 2 bases, V lost 3 bases, and 4 bases had no gene match. The CDR3 bases are TGCGCCAGCAGCCAGGGGGACAGCGCCTACGAGCAGTACGTC. Its protein product is CASSQGDSAYEQYV.

This clonotype was counted only a few times. The V and J genes are TRBV3-1 and TRBJ2-3, with TRBD1 as a possible D gene (5 bases). CDR1 is LGHDT and CDR2 is YNNKEL in the germline V gene (reference sequence). With 1 base removed from V and 0 bases from J, the gap between germline ends came to 20 bases. The CDR3 length is 19 residues. The CDR3 DNA is TGTGCCAGCAGCCAAGGCCCGTGGGCAGGGATTTCTAGCACAGATACGCAGTATTTT. Amino acid sequence: CASSQGPWAGISSTDTQYF.

This clonotype was counted only a few times. The V call is TRBV2, the J call TRBJ1-1; the D is unclear. Between the trimmed V and J ends, which lost 3 bases and 5 bases, there was a span of 7 bases. Germline CDR1 SNHLY, CDR2 FYNNEI. The CDR3 is 12 amino acids. The CDR3 sequence is CASSDGPTEAFF. For the CDR3, the DNA is TGTGCCAGCAGTGACGGACCTACTGAAGCTTTCTTT.

The rearrangement links TRBV19 to TRBJ2-1; D is perhaps TRBD1 or TRBD2 (6 bases each). V lost 5 bases and J lost 6, with 17 bases in between. The CDR3 runs to 15 residues. Germline loops: CDR1 LNHDA, CDR2 SQIVND (reference sequence). This chain's CDR3 is CASSPTGGAGNEQFF. As DNA, the CDR3 is TGTGCCAGTAGTCCCACCGGGGGCGCGGGCAATGAGCAGTTCTTC.